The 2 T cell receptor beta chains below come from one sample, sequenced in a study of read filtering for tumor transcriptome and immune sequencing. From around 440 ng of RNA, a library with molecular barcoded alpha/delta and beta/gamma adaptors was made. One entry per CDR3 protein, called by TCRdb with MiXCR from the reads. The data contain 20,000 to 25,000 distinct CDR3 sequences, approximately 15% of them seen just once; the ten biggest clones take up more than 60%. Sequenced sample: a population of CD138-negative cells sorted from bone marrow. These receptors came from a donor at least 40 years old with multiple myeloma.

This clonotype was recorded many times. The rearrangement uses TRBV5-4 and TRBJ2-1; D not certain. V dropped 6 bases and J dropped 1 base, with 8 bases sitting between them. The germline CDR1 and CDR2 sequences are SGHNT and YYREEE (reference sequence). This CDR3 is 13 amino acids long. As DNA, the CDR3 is TGTGCCAGCACCGGGTATTCCTACAATGAGCAGTTCTTC. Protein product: CASTGYSYNEQFF.

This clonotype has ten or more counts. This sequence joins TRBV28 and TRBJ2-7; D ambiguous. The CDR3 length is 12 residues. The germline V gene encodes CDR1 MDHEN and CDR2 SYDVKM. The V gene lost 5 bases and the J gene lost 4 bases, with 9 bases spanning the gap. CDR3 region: CASSPVPYEQYF. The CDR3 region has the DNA TGTGCCAGCAGTCCCGTCCCGTACGAGCAGTACTTC.